Sequencing of this T cell receptor beta chain was carried out in a study of Graves' ophthalmopathy and Graves' hyperthyroidism. Overall study findings and caveats: Blood shared most expanded thyroid clonotypes above 0.001 frequency. Sensitivity of roughly 64% and specificity of less than 75% were achieved by the model that predicted ophthalmopathy progression. From stable hyperthyroidism, ophthalmopathy was separated by a 13-signature model with 87.88% sensitivity and 75% to 84% specificity.

Concerning this clonotype itself: Antigen: not known.

This CDR3 is built from 11 residues. TCR beta CDR3 amplification used RNA transcripts. HTBI primers primed a first-round RT-PCR, and a second-round multiplex PCR followed. TCRdb redid the calling of the multiplex PCR reads with MiXCR, one entry per CDR3 protein. The table records some 750,000 distinct CDR3 sequences, roughly 41% of them present only once. The chain links TRBV12-3 or TRBV12-4 to TRBJ1-1; D perhaps matches TRBD1 (5 bases). The TCR sequence derives from an adult man with Graves' ophthalmopathy. Sequencing input: peripheral blood. The CDR3 DNA follows: TGTGCTAGTGGGCGGGGGTCTGAAGCTTTCTTT. Translating gives CASGRGSEAFF.